The subject of this entry is one TCR beta chain. Data came from immunoSEQ multiplex PCR; TCRdb stores just in-frame clones and leaves some out. The profile shows about 100,000 clones, roughly 85% of them singletons. The sample is drawn from a study of blood T cell repertoires in COVID-19. In the study overall: Researchers got acute and convalescent COVID-19 samples from the United States, Italy and Spain. PBMCs, B-cell-depleted T cells, or T cells provided the cDNA or gDNA that made up the material.

CDR3 length: 14 residues. Germline V CDR1 and CDR2: MDHEN, SYDVKM. Trimming stripped 3 bases from V and 6 bases from J, with 11 bases between. The chain uses TRBV28 and TRBJ2-2; D is possibly TRBD2 (5 bases). This clonotype was sampled from an older woman with acute or convalescent COVID-19. The specimen sequenced was peripheral blood. The CDR3 sequence: CASSLPTRAGELFF. CDR3 bases: TGTGCCAGCAGTTTGCCTACTAGGGCCGGGGAGCTGTTTTTT. Looking up the rest from reference TRBV28 and TRBJ2-2 gives the full variable domain: DVKVTQSSRYLVKRTGEKVFLECVQDMDHENMFWYRQDPGLGLRLIYFSYDVKMKEKGDIPEGYSVSREKKERFSLILESASTNQTSMYLCASSLPTRAGELFFGEGSRLTVL.